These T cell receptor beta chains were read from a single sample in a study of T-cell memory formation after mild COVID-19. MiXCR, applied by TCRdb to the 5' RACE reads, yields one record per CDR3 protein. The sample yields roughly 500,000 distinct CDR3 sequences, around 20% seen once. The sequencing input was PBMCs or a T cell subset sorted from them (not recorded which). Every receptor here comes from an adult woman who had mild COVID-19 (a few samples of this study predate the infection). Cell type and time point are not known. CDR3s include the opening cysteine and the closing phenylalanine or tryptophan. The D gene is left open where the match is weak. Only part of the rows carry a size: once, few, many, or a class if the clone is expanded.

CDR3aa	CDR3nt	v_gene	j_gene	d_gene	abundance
CASSLKAGYGYTF	TGTGCCAGCAGCTTAAAGGCGGGGTATGGCTACACCTTC	TRBV7-3	TRBJ1-2	.	once
CAWSRTGVQPQHF	TGTGCCTGGAGCAGGACAGGGGTTCAGCCCCAGCATTTT	TRBV30	TRBJ1-5	TRBD1	many
CASSGGNRAPDTQYF	TGTGCCAGCAGCGGAGGGAACAGGGCGCCAGATACGCAGTATTTT	TRBV12-3/TRBV12-4	TRBJ2-3	.	few
CASTISTGRKTQYF	TGTGCCAGCACCATATCGACAGGGAGAAAGACCCAGTACTTC	TRBV6-2/TRBV6-3	TRBJ2-5	TRBD1	few
CASSFRVQVSGYTF	TGTGCCAGCAGTTTCAGGGTTCAAGTCTCTGGCTACACCTTC	TRBV12-3/TRBV12-4	TRBJ1-2	.	.
CASSLFTGTSVVNEQFF	TGTGCCAGCAGTTTATTCACCGGGACTAGCGTCGTGAATGAGCAGTTCTTC	TRBV27	TRBJ2-1	TRBD2	.
CASSEDPNTGELFF	TGTGCCAGCAGTGAAGATCCGAACACCGGGGAGCTGTTTTTT	TRBV2	TRBJ2-2	.	.
CASSLGMSGDEQFF	TGTGCCAGCAGCTTAGGGATGAGCGGGGATGAGCAGTTCTTC	TRBV11-3	TRBJ2-1	TRBD2	.
CASSEWGFSGMEKLFF	TGTGCCAGCAGTGAATGGGGGTTTTCAGGGATGGAAAAACTGTTTTTT	TRBV25-1	TRBJ1-4	.	.
CSVGGIYEQYF	TGCAGCGTTGGCGGTATCTACGAGCAGTACTTC	TRBV29-1	TRBJ2-7	.	few
CASSLANQGVDEQFF	TGTGCCAGCAGCTTAGCTAACCAGGGGGTCGATGAGCAGTTCTTC	TRBV7-6	TRBJ2-1	TRBD1	few
CSALREAGELFF	TGCAGCGCCCTCAGAGAGGCCGGGGAGCTGTTTTTT	TRBV29-1	TRBJ2-2	.	few
CASSYWTSGVNEQFF	TGTGCCAGCAGTTACTGGACTAGCGGGGTCAATGAGCAGTTCTTC	TRBV6-5	TRBJ2-1	TRBD2	.
CASSKGLAIDTQYF	TGTGCCAGCAGCAAGGGACTAGCGATCGATACGCAGTATTTT	TRBV7-2	TRBJ2-3	TRBD2	many
CASSLGRGSSYNSPLHF	TGTGCCAGCAGCTTAGGCCGGGGGAGCTCCTATAATTCACCCCTCCACTTT	TRBV7-2	TRBJ1-6	.	.
CASSLTVLGSTGELFF	TGTGCCAGCAGCTTAACTGTACTAGGTAGTACCGGGGAGCTGTTTTTT	TRBV7-2	TRBJ2-2	.	.
CASRTGPHNSPLHF	TGCGCCAGTCGGACAGGGCCCCATAATTCACCCCTCCACTTT	TRBV5-1	TRBJ1-6	TRBD1	.
CASTSVGETQYF	TGTGCCAGCACAAGCGTAGGCGAGACCCAGTACTTC	TRBV7-9	TRBJ2-5	.	few
CASSYFTSGGIPQYF	TGTGCCAGCAGTTACTTTACTAGCGGGGGGATTCCGCAGTACTTC	TRBV6-6	TRBJ2-7	TRBD2	few
CASSLVGVETQYF	TGTGCCAGCAGCTTAGTAGGTGTGGAGACCCAGTACTTC	TRBV13	TRBJ2-5	.	few
CASSLKGGDYGYTF	TGTGCCAGCAGCTTAAAAGGGGGCGACTATGGCTACACCTTC	TRBV7-3	TRBJ1-2	TRBD1	.
CASGSGTQDEKLFF	TGCGCCAGCGGATCCGGGACACAAGATGAAAAACTGTTTTTT	TRBV5-1	TRBJ1-4	.	few
CASSPRGTDTEAFF	TGCGCCAGCAGCCCCCGGGGGACGGACACTGAAGCTTTCTTT	TRBV5-1	TRBJ1-1	.	.
CASSLAGHNEQYF	TGTGCCAGCAGCTTGGCGGGACACAACGAGCAGTACTTC	TRBV5-4	TRBJ2-7	.	.
CAMAGTQETQYF	TGTGCCATGGCGGGAACACAAGAGACCCAGTACTTC	TRBV10-3	TRBJ2-5	.	.
CASSLVRPQTPKETQYF	TGTGCCAGCAGCTTAGTGAGGCCCCAGACACCAAAGGAGACCCAGTACTTC	TRBV11-2	TRBJ2-5	.	.
CASTFTRDTQYF	TGTGCCAGCACCTTTACTAGAGATACGCAGTATTTT	TRBV12-3/TRBV12-4	TRBJ2-3	.	few
CASSMWVQGETQYF	TGTGCCAGTAGTATGTGGGTCCAGGGAGAGACCCAGTACTTC	TRBV19	TRBJ2-5	.	few
CASSYSRQGIDEQYF	TGTGCCAGCAGTTACTCGCGACAGGGAATTGACGAGCAGTACTTC	TRBV6-5	TRBJ2-7	TRBD1	few
CASSLEVSGGEAFF	TGTGCCAGCAGCTTAGAGGTTTCCGGGGGTGAAGCTTTCTTT	TRBV7-9	TRBJ1-1	.	.
CASSPYRGDTEAFF	TGTGCCAGCAGCCCGTACAGGGGGGACACTGAAGCTTTCTTT	TRBV3-1	TRBJ1-1	TRBD1	.
CASSANAGGRTDTQYF	TGTGCCAGCAGCGCCAATGCAGGGGGACGCACAGATACGCAGTATTTT	TRBV9	TRBJ2-3	TRBD1	.
CASSVGGGQGTSPLHF	TGTGCCAGCAGCGTAGGGGGGGGACAGGGAACCTCACCCCTCCACTTT	TRBV9	TRBJ1-6	TRBD1	few
CASSLVASGVNIQYF	TGTGCCAGCAGTTTAGTGGCTAGCGGGGTGAACATTCAGTACTTC	TRBV27	TRBJ2-4	TRBD2	.
CASSFGTSGRNEQFF	TGTGCCAGCAGTTTCGGGACTAGCGGGAGGAATGAGCAGTTCTTC	TRBV6-5	TRBJ2-1	TRBD2	few
CASSQVASGSYNEQFF	TGCGCCAGCAGCCAAGTGGCTAGCGGGTCCTACAATGAGCAGTTCTTC	TRBV4-3	TRBJ2-1	TRBD2	many
CASSSRLADKGEQFF	TGCGCCAGCAGCTCGAGACTAGCGGACAAGGGTGAGCAGTTCTTC	TRBV4-1	TRBJ2-1	TRBD2	few
CASSEGNYNEQFF	TGTGCCAGCAGTGAGGGGAATTACAATGAGCAGTTCTTC	TRBV6-1	TRBJ2-1	.	many
CASSLPPAVSSYNEQFF	TGTGCCAGCAGCTTGCCCCCAGCGGTAAGCTCCTACAATGAGCAGTTCTTC	TRBV7-9	TRBJ2-1	.	.
CASNTGTSADRGQFF	TGTGCCAGCAATACCGGGACTAGCGCCGATCGGGGGCAGTTCTTC	TRBV7-2	TRBJ2-1	TRBD2	few
CASSLSSRTYEQYF	TGTGCCAGCAGCCTAAGTAGTCGAACCTACGAGCAGTACTTC	TRBV5-5	TRBJ2-7	.	few
CASSQVSRGGYTF	TGTGCCAGCAGCCAAGTCAGCAGGGGGGGCTACACCTTC	TRBV14	TRBJ1-2	TRBD1	few
CASSLGGTGDHSNQPQHF	TGTGCCAGCAGCTTGGGGGGGACAGGGGACCATAGCAATCAGCCCCAGCATTTT	TRBV7-8	TRBJ1-5	TRBD1	.
CASSAFGGGSTEAFF	TGCGCCAGCAGCGCCTTCGGGGGTGGTTCTACTGAAGCTTTCTTT	TRBV5-1	TRBJ1-1	.	.
CSAPGQGGNSPLHF	TGCAGTGCGCCGGGACAGGGTGGTAATTCACCCCTCCACTTT	TRBV20-1	TRBJ1-6	TRBD1	few
CASSGMDRPYEQYF	TGCGCCAGCAGCGGAATGGACAGACCCTACGAGCAGTACTTC	TRBV5-1	TRBJ2-7	.	few
CASSLSSGTPQETQYF	TGTGCCAGCAGTTTATCTTCCGGGACACCTCAAGAGACCCAGTACTTC	TRBV27	TRBJ2-5	.	few
CAISGKGWNEQFF	TGTGCCATCAGTGGAAAAGGCTGGAATGAGCAGTTCTTC	TRBV10-3	TRBJ2-1	.	.
CASSLPLNNEQFF	TGTGCCAGCAGCTTACCCCTGAACAATGAGCAGTTCTTC	TRBV7-9	TRBJ2-1	.	.
CASSPSSQRGGDEQFF	TGTGCCAGCAGCCCATCCTCCCAGCGGGGGGGCGATGAGCAGTTCTTC	TRBV7-3	TRBJ2-1	TRBD2	few
CASSNLGLAGVYEQYF	TGTGCCAGCAGCAATTTGGGACTAGCGGGGGTGTACGAGCAGTACTTC	TRBV21-1	TRBJ2-7	.	.
CASSPGTGVNEQYF	TGTGCCAGCTCACCCGGGACAGGGGTAAACGAGCAGTACTTC	TRBV18	TRBJ2-7	TRBD1	few
CSALGQGVGAFF	TGCAGTGCTCTGGGACAGGGAGTCGGAGCTTTCTTT	TRBV20-1	TRBJ1-1	TRBD1	.
CASNEAEETQYF	TGTGCCAGCAACGAGGCTGAAGAGACCCAGTACTTC	TRBV28	TRBJ2-5	.	.
CASSPDRGRGSSYNSPLHF	TGTGCCAGCAGCCCCGATCGGGGGAGGGGGAGCTCCTATAATTCACCCCTCCACTTT	TRBV7-9	TRBJ1-6	.	few
CASSSRSSGNTIYF	TGTGCCAGCAGTTCCAGATCCTCTGGAAACACCATATATTTT	TRBV6-2/TRBV6-3	TRBJ1-3	.	few
CSARDSGLTGVSGNTIYF	TGCAGTGCTAGAGATTCCGGTCTTACAGGGGTATCTGGAAACACCATATATTTT	TRBV20-1	TRBJ1-3	TRBD1	.